The 29 T cell receptor beta chains in this list originate from one sample, sequenced in a study of quantifying T cell responses using KT2 cells. Whole-study context: TCR alpha and beta constant-region primers primed reverse transcription of RNA.

Each cDNA got a UMI-containing oligo ligated at its 3' end. An equimolar mix of RC1.1 and RC1.2 primed the beta chain across TRBC1 and TRBC2. MiXCR, applied by TCRdb to the UMI-ligation and nested PCR reads, yields one record per CDR3 protein. The table lists 50,000 to 70,000 distinct CDR3 sequences, around 12% of them singletons. The specimen was PBMCs spiked with cells of the T cell clone KT2. The receptors come from a human donor.

This clonotype appeared a few times. V and J are TRBV7-6 and TRBJ2-5, with D unresolved. Germline CDR1 reads SGHVS; CDR2 reads FNYEAQ. V gave up 10 bases and J gave up 2 bases, with 14 bases separating them. The CDR3 is 13 residues long. The CDR3 region has the DNA TGTGCCATCGCCCGAGGCCGGCAAGAGACCCAGTACTTC. Its protein product is CAIARGRQETQYF.

This clonotype was seen only a few times. CDR3 nucleotides: TGTGCCAGCAGCCATTCTTTGCGTGTCCGGTTCGGGGAGCAGTTCTTC. It encodes CASSHSLRVRFGEQFF. This rearrangement joins TRBV4-2 to TRBJ2-1; D remains ambiguous. Germline lookup yields CDR1 LGHNA and CDR2 YNFKEQ. This CDR3 has 16 residues. Between the trimmed V and J ends, which lost 3 bases and 10 bases, there was a span of 22 bases.

For this clonotype: Sequence at one end of the junction differs from germline and may be a read error. The chain uses TRBV2 and TRBJ2-1, with D possibly being TRBD1 or TRBD2 (5 bases each). The germline V gene has CDR1 SNHLY and CDR2 FYNNEI. There are 11 residues in the CDR3. CDR3 loop: CASREAGWGSF. In DNA, the CDR3 is TGTGCCAGCAGGGAAGCCGGGTGGGGGTCCTTC.

Points on this clonotype: Just one base apart from a much larger clone, this may be a read error. The chain uses TRBV7-2 and TRBJ1-1; D unresolved. The CDR3 spans 13 residues. Trimming cost V 4 bases and J 1 base, with 7 bases left between them. CDR1 and CDR2 (germline): SGHTA, FQGNSA. CDR3 DNA sequence: TGTGCCAGCAGCTGTACTCAGAACACTGAAGCTTTCTTT. Protein product: CASSCTQNTEAFF.

This rearrangement joins TRBV5-4 to TRBJ1-1; 7 positions match TRBD1. In germline, CDR1 is SGHNT, CDR2 YYREEE (reference sequence). This CDR3 contains 13 residues. The V and J ends lost 3 bases and 5 bases, in that order; junction bases with no gene match: 4. CDR3 sequence: CASSYRGWTEAFF. The CDR3 nucleotides are TGTGCCAGCAGCTACAGGGGATGGACTGAAGCTTTCTTT.

This clonotype was counted a few times. This chain uses TRBV20-1 with TRBJ1-5; 9 bases match TRBD1. The CDR3 extends over 16 amino acids. The ends lost 3 bases at V and 4 bases at J; junction bases unmatched: 10. The V gene's germline CDR1 is DFQATT and CDR2 SNEGSKA (reference sequence). CDR3 residues: CSARPPGGQGNQPQHF. DNA for the CDR3: TGCAGTGCTAGGCCTCCTGGGGGACAGGGTAATCAGCCCCAGCATTTT.

A few counts support this clonotype. The chain employs TRBV15 and TRBJ1-5; maybe TRBD1 (6 bases). There are 19 residues in the CDR3. CDR1 is LNHNV and CDR2 is YYDKDF in the germline V gene (reference sequence). Between the trimmed V and J ends, which lost 3 bases and 1 base, there was a span of 22 bases. Written as DNA, the CDR3 is TGTGCCACCAGCAGTACCCGGATTGGGGGGCGTATAAGCAATCAGCCCCAGCATTTT. Protein sequence: CATSSTRIGGRISNQPQHF. The full variable domain, with the rest looked up from reference TRBV15 and TRBJ1-5, is DAMVIQNPRYQVTQFGKPVTLSCSQTLNHNVMYWYQQKSSQAPKLLFHYYDKDFNNEADTPDNFQSRRPNTSFCFLDIRSPGLGDTAMYLCATSSTRIGGRISNQPQHFGDGTRLSIL.

This clonotype was counted many times. This rearrangement joins TRBV2 to TRBJ2-2; D remains unclear. Germline CDR1 and CDR2: SNHLY and FYNNEI. V lost 2 bases to trimming and J lost 2 bases, with 6 bases between them. The CDR3 length is 14 residues. The CDR3 loop reads CASSERLNTGELFF. The DNA of the CDR3 is TGTGCCAGCAGTGAAAGGCTCAACACCGGGGAGCTGTTTTTT.

This clonotype was observed a handful of times. The chain carries TRBV3-1 and TRBJ2-7; TRBD1 or TRBD2 may be the D gene (6 bases each). Germline CDR1 LGHDT, CDR2 YNNKEL (reference sequence). The V gene lost 4 bases and the J gene lost 3 bases, with 13 bases spanning the gap. The CDR3 has 14 amino acids. Here the CDR3 DNA reads TGTGCCAGCAGCCCCGGGGGCAGCTACTACGAGCAGTACTTC. Protein sequence: CASSPGGSYYEQYF.

This clonotype was observed a few times. CDR3 sequence reads: CASSADRTNTEAFF. The CDR3 DNA is TGTGCCAGCAGTGCGGACAGAACGAACACTGAAGCTTTCTTT. The chain has TRBV12-3 or TRBV12-4 and TRBJ1-1, with TRBD1 as a possible D gene (6 bases). There are 14 residues in the CDR3. V gave up 5 bases and J gave up 1 base, with 11 bases separating them.

This sequence joins TRBV6-2 or TRBV6-3 and TRBJ2-7; D gene unclear. The V gene lost 6 bases and the J gene lost 1 base, with 13 bases spanning the gap. The CDR3 is 14 amino acids. Germline-derived CDR1 and CDR2 are MNHEY and SVGEGT. The CDR3 coding sequence is TGTGCCAGCAGCCCCGGCTTGAGGTCCTACGAGCAGTACTTC. Translated, it gives CASSPGLRSYEQYF.

This clonotype was observed a few times. The V gene is TRBV20-1, the J gene TRBJ1-5; TRBD1 might be the D (5 bases). V was clipped by 5 bases and J by 0 bases, with 17 bases between them. The length of the CDR3 is 16 residues. Germline V gene lookup returns CDR1 DFQATT and CDR2 SNEGSKA (reference sequence). CDR3 loop: CSAAPGKGYSNQPQHF. The CDR3 nucleotides are TGCAGTGCTGCTCCAGGGAAGGGGTATAGCAATCAGCCCCAGCATTTT.

The V call is TRBV10-3, the J call TRBJ1-1; maybe TRBD1 (6 bases). Germline-derived CDR1 and CDR2 are ENHRY and SYGVKD. The CDR3 is made up of 14 amino acids. V gave up 6 bases and J gave up 0 bases, with 11 bases separating them. The CDR3, as DNA: TGTGCCATCAGGACAGGTTTGTTGAACACTGAAGCTTTCTTT. Its protein product is CAIRTGLLNTEAFF.

This chain links TRBV29-1 with TRBJ2-3; 8 bases align to TRBD2. The CDR3 covers 14 residues. The germline V gene encodes CDR1 SQVTM and CDR2 ANQGSEA. Trimming removed 4 bases from V and 1 base from J; junction bases left unmatched: 4. The CDR3 DNA reads TGCAGCGTTGGAGCGGGAGAACGCACAGATACGCAGTATTTT. As protein: CSVGAGERTDTQYF.

The V call is TRBV12-3 or TRBV12-4, the J call TRBJ2-7; TRBD1 matches 8 bases. The junction had 3 bases not matched to a gene; V was cut back by 5 bases and J by 3 bases. The CDR3 totals 13 residues. The CDR3 coding sequence is TGTGCCAGCAGTCCGGGACAGGTCTACGAGCAGTACTTC. Translation: CASSPGQVYEQYF.

The table lists this clonotype with a few counts. V usage is TRBV4-2 and J usage is TRBJ2-7, with D possibly matching TRBD2 (6 bases). CDR1 LGHNA and CDR2 YNFKEQ come from the germline V gene. V dropped 1 base and J dropped 4 bases, with 26 bases sitting between them. The CDR3 is made up of 19 amino acids. CDR3 in DNA: TGTGCCAGCAGCCAAGCGGGCCGGCTGGGCGGGGTAAGAGGATACGAGCAGTACTTC. This translates into CASSQAGRLGGVRGYEQYF.

This clonotype was detected only a few times. CDR3 loop: CASSSAGARPGTYGYTF. Written as DNA, the CDR3 is TGTGCCAGCAGTTCTGCTGGAGCCCGGCCAGGGACCTATGGCTACACCTTC. The chain employs TRBV6-2 or TRBV6-3 and TRBJ1-2; tentatively, D is TRBD1 (5 bases). Trimming pared 4 bases from V and 4 bases from J, leaving 22 bases between. This CDR3 is 17 amino acids long. Germline values: CDR1 MNHEY, CDR2 SVGEGT.

This clonotype was picked up a small number of times. J is TRBJ1-4 and V is TRBV27; D may be TRBD1 (5 bases). Trimming shortened V by 6 bases and J by 7 bases, and 18 bases separated the two germline ends. Germline V gene lookup returns CDR1 MNHEY and CDR2 SMNVEV (reference sequence). This CDR3 has 15 residues. This chain's CDR3 is CASRGTGGGIEKLFF. CDR3 coding DNA: TGTGCCAGCAGGGGAACAGGAGGAGGGATTGAAAAACTGTTTTTT. Together with reference TRBV27 and TRBJ1-4, the CDR3 gives the full variable domain: EAQVTQNPRYLITVTGKKLTVTCSQNMNHEYMSWYRQDPGLGLRQIYYSMNVEVTDKGDVPEGYKVSRKEKRNFPLILESPSPNQTSLYFCASRGTGGGIEKLFFGSGTQLSVL.

V gene TRBV5-5 combines with J gene TRBJ1-2, with 8 bases fitting TRBD1. CDR3 length equals 19 residues. The germline CDR1 and CDR2 sequences are SGHKS and YYEKEE (reference sequence). With 4 bases clipped from V and 0 bases from J, the junction kept 17 bases outside the gene matches. CDR3 nucleotide sequence: TGTGCCAGCAGCCCGCTCGGACAGGGCGGTGGAGGGGCTAACTATGGCTACACCTTC. It encodes CASSPLGQGGGGANYGYTF.

Ten or more counts support this clonotype. The rearrangement links TRBV24-1 to TRBJ1-2, with D possibly being TRBD1 (5 bases). CDR1 is KGHDR, CDR2 SFDVKD, per germline. The CDR3 has 16 residues. Trimming removed 0 bases at V and 5 bases at J, with 15 bases between. The chain's CDR3 is CATSDLPQGFWYGYTF. For the CDR3, the DNA is TGTGCCACCAGTGATTTGCCGCAGGGATTTTGGTATGGCTACACCTTC.

This chain connects TRBV2 to TRBJ1-6; D unresolved. The germline V gene encodes CDR1 SNHLY and CDR2 FYNNEI. The CDR3 is 11 amino acids. The V end was cut by 6 bases, the J end by 12 bases, with 9 bases between. CDR3 sequence: CASRGTEPLHF. The CDR3, as DNA: TGTGCCAGCAGGGGCACGGAACCCCTCCACTTT.

The V call is TRBV7-3, the J call TRBJ1-2, with D possibly being TRBD1 (6 bases). This CDR3 region has 16 residues. V was cut by 2 bases and J by 2 bases, with 15 bases left in between. Germline V gene sequence: CDR1 SGHTA, CDR2 FQGTGA. This chain's CDR3 is CASSLLEGGPNYGYTF. In DNA form, the CDR3 reads TGTGCCAGCAGCTTATTAGAGGGGGGGCCCAACTATGGCTACACCTTC.

The chain uses TRBV6-5 and TRBJ2-2, with 9 bases aligning to TRBD2. Germline lookup yields CDR1 MNHEY and CDR2 SVGAGI. V shed 0 bases and J 3 bases; nucleotides not matched to a gene: 5. This CDR3 is built from 17 residues. The CDR3 loop is CASSYSGASGDTGELFF. CDR3 DNA sequence: TGTGCCAGCAGTTACTCGGGGGCTAGCGGGGACACCGGGGAGCTGTTTTTT.

This clonotype was recorded at least ten times. The chain uses TRBV30 and TRBJ1-1; 9 bases are shared with TRBD1. J was trimmed by 4 bases and V by 1 base; bases with no gene match: 4. The CDR3 extends over 14 amino acids. Germline CDR1 GTSNPN, CDR2 SVGIG (reference sequence). CDR3 sequence: CAWSAGQGPTEAFF. CDR3 in DNA: TGTGCCTGGAGTGCGGGACAGGGACCCACTGAAGCTTTCTTT.

This clonotype turned up a few times. The gene calls are TRBV6-1 and TRBJ2-2; D is unclear. The V gene's germline CDR1 is MNHNS and CDR2 SASEGT. The CDR3 runs 14 residues. V was pared by 11 bases and J by 0 bases, with 13 bases between. The CDR3 sequence: CASLWSTNTGELFF. The CDR3 DNA reads TGTGCCTCTCTTTGGAGTACGAACACCGGGGAGCTGTTTTTT.

This clonotype was observed a few times. The genes are TRBV6-5 and TRBJ1-5, with a weak D call TRBD1 (5 bases). This CDR3 region has 16 residues. Trimming took off 7 bases at V and 1 base at J, with 17 bases between the two ends. The germline V gene encodes CDR1 MNHEY and CDR2 SVGAGI. CDR3: CASTLVRGGSNQPQHF. The CDR3 bases are TGTGCCAGCACCCTCGTAAGGGGTGGAAGCAATCAGCCCCAGCATTTT.

This clonotype was seen at least ten times. This chain uses TRBV7-8 with TRBJ2-1; the match to TRBD1 covers 8 bases. The CDR3 runs 13 residues. Unmatched junction bases numbered 12, after V lost 5 bases and J lost 15 bases. Per the germline V gene, CDR1 is SGHVS and CDR2 is FQNEAQ. The CDR3 is CASSKQPGTGPFF. The DNA of the CDR3 is TGTGCCAGCAGCAAACAACCAGGGACAGGACCGTTCTTC.

This rearrangement joins TRBV29-1 to TRBJ2-1, with 8 bases aligning to TRBD1. The CDR3 is made up of 13 amino acids. V trimming: 5 bases; J trimming: 0 bases; junction bases outside the gene matches: 0. Germline CDR1 and CDR2: SQVTM and ANQGSEA. The CDR3 loop reads CSVTGGSYNEQFF. DNA for the CDR3: TGCAGCGTTACAGGGGGCTCCTACAATGAGCAGTTCTTC.

This clonotype was observed at least ten times. The genes are TRBV6-2 or TRBV6-3 and TRBJ1-5; unclear D gene. This CDR3 comprises 13 residues. The V gene lost 2 bases and the J gene lost 4 bases, with 6 bases spanning the gap. The germline gives CDR1 MNHEY, CDR2 SVGEGT. This chain's CDR3 is CASSYGDNQPQHF. CDR3 nucleotide sequence: TGTGCCAGCAGTTACGGTGATAATCAGCCCCAGCATTTT.